The 31 T cell receptor beta chains below come from one sample, sequenced in a study of blood T cell repertoires in COVID-19. Clones were read by immunoSEQ multiplex PCR, and TCRdb kept only the in-frame ones, dropping some. Of around 500,000 clones in the sample, 80% to 90% were seen once. The sequenced sample was peripheral blood. The source is a human donor in a cohort sampled during active COVID-19.

The V call is TRBV6-5, the J call TRBJ1-1; perhaps TRBD1 as D (5 bases). Trimming pared 2 bases from V and 5 bases from J, leaving 12 bases between. CDR1 and CDR2 from the germline V gene are MNHEY and SVGAGI. The CDR3 spans 14 residues. The CDR3 DNA reads as TGTGCCAGCAGTTACAACGGGGGTCGGACTGAAGCTTTCTTT. It translates to CASSYNGGRTEAFF.

The V and J genes are TRBV12-3 or TRBV12-4 and TRBJ2-7; possible D gene TRBD1, 6 bases. This CDR3 is built from 13 residues. Deletions cut 2 bases from V and 5 bases from J, with 10 bases between. The CDR3 loop is CASSLIQGNEQYF. CDR3 nucleotide sequence: TGTGCCAGCAGTTTAATTCAGGGGAACGAGCAGTACTTC.

The chain couples TRBV14 to TRBJ1-2; a weak D match, TRBD1 (5 bases). Germline V gives CDR1 SGHDN, CDR2 FVKESK. V shed 1 base and J shed 0 bases, with 9 bases lying between them. The length of the CDR3 is 15 residues. CDR3 protein: CASSQGTLTNYGYTF. The CDR3 coding sequence is TGTGCCAGCAGCCAAGGGACACTTACTAACTATGGCTACACCTTC.

The chain employs TRBV7-3 and TRBJ2-3; the D gene is possibly TRBD2 (7 bases). Germline V gives CDR1 SGHTA, CDR2 FQGTGA. Trimming left V 5 bases short and J 4 bases short, with 16 bases between. This CDR3 has 15 residues. CDR3 residues: CASSQGGEAPDTQYF. Written as DNA, the CDR3 is TGTGCCAGCAGCCAAGGGGGGGAGGCCCCAGATACGCAGTATTTT.

V is TRBV29-1 and J is TRBJ1-1; D not certain. Between the trimmed V and J ends, which lost 8 bases and 5 bases, there was a span of 18 bases. In germline, CDR1 is SQVTM, CDR2 ANQGSEA. This CDR3 has 13 amino acids. DNA for the CDR3: TGCAGCCCTCATAGACGCGAGCGGACTGAAGCTTTCTTT. It encodes CSPHRRERTEAFF.

The chain joins TRBV6-2 or TRBV6-3 to TRBJ1-2, with unresolved D. V shed 5 bases and J shed 7 bases, with 8 bases lying between them. CDR3 length: 11 amino acids. Germline V lookup: CDR1 MNHEY, CDR2 SVGEGT. The chain's CDR3 is CASSVGVGYTF. The CDR3 DNA is TGTGCCAGCAGTGTCGGGGTTGGCTACACCTTC.

The V call is TRBV10-3, the J call TRBJ1-3, with TRBD1 matching 9 bases. Trimming removed 10 bases from V and 8 bases from J; junction bases left unmatched: 9. The CDR3 is made up of 13 amino acids. The germline V gene has CDR1 ENHRY and CDR2 SYGVKD. CDR3 region: CATGKTGGDTIYF. In DNA form, the CDR3 reads TGTGCCACCGGAAAGACAGGGGGAGACACCATATATTTT.

The count of this clone is one. The J gene is TRBJ2-7, the V gene TRBV19; tentative D call: TRBD2 (6 bases). The CDR3 covers 14 residues. V was clipped by 3 bases and J by 6 bases, with 15 bases between them. Germline V lookup: CDR1 LNHDA, CDR2 SQIVND (reference sequence). CDR3 region: CASSMGLLKSEQYF. The CDR3 DNA sequence: TGTGCCAGTAGTATGGGACTCCTTAAATCCGAGCAGTACTTC.

V is TRBV19 and J is TRBJ2-3; TRBD2 is a possible D gene (6 bases). Germline V CDR1 and CDR2: LNHDA, SQIVND (reference sequence). This CDR3 is built from 13 residues. Trimming removed 6 bases at V and 4 bases at J, with 11 bases between. The CDR3 DNA reads TGTGCCAGTAGAACAGGAGGGGCAGATACGCAGTATTTT. It encodes CASRTGGADTQYF.

The CDR3 protein is CASSLPREDTQYF. The CDR3 DNA is TGTGCCAGCAGCTTACCACGGGAAGATACGCAGTATTTT. The rearrangement uses TRBV7-8 and TRBJ2-3, with D possibly being TRBD2 (5 bases). CDR3 size: 13 residues. Deletions cut 2 bases from V and 5 bases from J, with 8 bases between. Germline-derived CDR1 and CDR2 are SGHVS and FQNEAQ. Full variable domain (outside the CDR3, taken from reference TRBV7-8 and TRBJ2-3): GAGVSQSPRYKVAKRGQDVALRCDPISGHVSLFWYQQALGQGPEFLTYFQNEAQLDKSGLPSDRFFAERPEGSVSTLKIQRTQQEDSAVYLCASSLPREDTQYFGPGTRLTVL.

The V call is TRBV19, the J call TRBJ2-5, with 9 positions matching TRBD1. This CDR3 is 14 amino acids long. CDR1 is LNHDA, CDR2 SQIVND, per germline (reference sequence). Trimming removed 6 bases from V and 5 bases from J; junction bases left unmatched: 7. CDR3 sequence: CASSRDRALETQYF. The CDR3 nucleotides are TGTGCCAGTAGCCGGGACAGGGCCTTGGAGACCCAGTACTTC.

CDR3 amino acids: CASSLASPYNEQFF. The CDR3 DNA reads TGTGCCAGCAGCTTAGCCTCCCCCTACAATGAGCAGTTCTTC. This chain connects TRBV11-3 to TRBJ2-1; the D is unclear. V lost 1 base and J 2 bases, leaving 6 bases between the germline ends. The CDR3 has 14 amino acids. The germline V gene encodes CDR1 SGHNT and CDR2 YENEEA. Combining the CDR3 with reference TRBV11-3 and TRBJ2-1 gives the whole variable domain EAGVVQSPRYKIIEKKQPVAFWCNPISGHNTLYWYLQNLGQGPELLIRYENEEAVDDSQLPKDRFSAERLKGVDSTLKIQPAELGDSAVYLCASSLASPYNEQFFGPGTRLTVL.

The chain employs TRBV7-3 and TRBJ2-1; 9 bases line up with TRBD2. The V segment lost 4 bases and the J segment 6 bases; nucleotides outside the gene matches: 7. The germline V gene has CDR1 SGHTA and CDR2 FQGTGA. The CDR3 has 15 amino acids. The CDR3: CASSWEAGGSNEQFF. The CDR3 DNA reads TGTGCCAGCAGCTGGGAAGCGGGAGGTAGCAATGAGCAGTTCTTC. Using reference TRBV7-3 and TRBJ2-1 for the parts outside the CDR3, the full variable domain is GAGVSQTPSNKVTEKGKYVELRCDPISGHTALYWYRQSLGQGPEFLIYFQGTGAADDSGLPNDRFFAVRPEGSVSTLKIQRTERGDSAVYLCASSWEAGGSNEQFFGPGTRLTVL.

There are a few counts of this clone. The J gene is TRBJ1-6, the V gene TRBV6-5; D is unresolved. The CDR3 is made up of 14 amino acids. CDR1 is MNHEY and CDR2 is SVGAGI in the germline V gene. V was pared by 7 bases and J by 10 bases, with 17 bases between. The CDR3 reads CASTRTPSNSPLHF. The CDR3 DNA reads as TGTGCCAGCACCCGAACTCCCTCGAACTCACCCCTCCACTTT.

This clone was picked up a small number of times. This sequence joins TRBV28 and TRBJ1-5, with a possible D match to TRBD1 (6 bases). Trimming removed 6 bases from V and 5 bases from J, with 11 bases in between. Germline CDR1 MDHEN, CDR2 SYDVKM. The CDR3 has 13 amino acids. CDR3: CASRRGGHQPQHF. In nucleotides, the CDR3 is TGTGCCAGCAGGCGGGGGGGGCATCAGCCCCAGCATTTT.

The gene calls are TRBV6-5 and TRBJ2-7; a weak D match, TRBD2 (6 bases). There are 16 residues in the CDR3. V was pared by 2 bases and J by 1 base, with 15 bases between. Germline CDR1 and CDR2: MNHEY and SVGAGI. CDR3 amino acids: CASSYLGSAGSYEQYF. The CDR3 DNA reads as TGTGCCAGCAGTTACCTTGGATCGGCGGGGTCCTACGAGCAGTACTTC.

The V gene is TRBV7-2, the J gene TRBJ2-4; D gene unclear. Germline V lookup: CDR1 SGHTA, CDR2 FQGNSA. V dropped 3 bases and J dropped 3 bases, with 6 bases sitting between them. The CDR3 is 13 amino acids. CDR3 sequence (DNA): TGTGCCAGCAGCTTCTTCGGCAAAAACATTCAGTACTTC. It codes for CASSFFGKNIQYF.

The V gene is TRBV5-4, the J gene TRBJ2-3; TRBD2 might be the D (6 bases). The CDR3 has 16 residues. Per the germline V gene, CDR1 is SGHNT and CDR2 is YYREEE (reference sequence). V lost 1 base to trimming and J lost 4 bases, with 16 bases between them. The CDR3 coding sequence is TGTGCCAGCAGCTTGAGGGAACAGCGGGTGTCAGATACGCAGTATTTT. This sequence encodes CASSLREQRVSDTQYF.

This clone has just a few counts. V gene TRBV28 combines with J gene TRBJ2-1; D ambiguous. The CDR3 covers 12 residues. Trimming stripped 9 bases from V and 6 bases from J, with 12 bases between. Per germline, CDR1 MDHEN and CDR2 SYDVKM. Here the CDR3 reads CASQVSSNEQFF. CDR3 sequence (DNA): TGTGCCAGTCAGGTCTCTTCCAATGAGCAGTTCTTC.

The V call is TRBV7-9, the J call TRBJ1-2, with D possibly being TRBD1 (6 bases). Trimming pared 6 bases from V and 3 bases from J, leaving 14 bases between. The germline gives CDR1 SEHNR, CDR2 FQNEAQ (reference sequence). CDR3 length: 14 amino acids. In DNA form, the CDR3 reads TGTGCCAGCAGAGTCACGGGGGGCCACTATGGCTACACCTTC. Protein product: CASRVTGGHYGYTF.

The count of this clone is one. This chain links TRBV11-2 with TRBJ1-2; a weak D match, TRBD1 (5 bases). There are 13 residues in the CDR3. V lost 4 bases and J lost 14, with 20 bases in between. The germline V gene encodes CDR1 SGHAT and CDR2 FQNNGV. CDR3 protein: CASSSPAVTAKTF. The DNA of the CDR3 is TGTGCCAGCAGCTCACCCGCTGTGACAGCAAAAACCTTC.

This chain links TRBV5-4 with TRBJ1-3; 7 bases line up with TRBD1. From germline, CDR1 is SGHNT and CDR2 YYREEE (reference sequence). V dropped 2 bases and J dropped 2; count of bases not matched to a gene: 4. This CDR3 comprises 15 residues. The DNA for the CDR3 is TGTGCCAGCAGCTTTGACAGGGCGGCTGGAAACACCATATATTTT. This gives the protein CASSFDRAAGNTIYF.

The CDR3 here is CASSYLSEQYF. Here the CDR3 DNA reads TGTGCCAGCAGTTATTTATCCGAGCAGTACTTC. The chain combines TRBV6-5 with TRBJ2-7; D gene ambiguous. Trimming removed 3 bases from V and 6 bases from J, with 6 bases in between. The CDR3 totals 11 residues. Germline lookup yields CDR1 MNHEY and CDR2 SVGAGI.

The chain joins TRBV7-2 to TRBJ2-7, with 7 bases lining up with TRBD2. The germline gives CDR1 SGHTA, CDR2 FQGNSA. CDR3 length equals 15 residues. Unmatched junction bases numbered 9, after V lost 5 bases and J lost 2 bases. The CDR3 region is CASSPRGVVPYEQYF. The CDR3 bases are TGTGCCAGCAGCCCACGGGGGGTGGTCCCCTACGAGCAGTACTTC.

V and J are TRBV9 and TRBJ2-3; possibly TRBD2 for D (6 bases). Germline-derived CDR1 and CDR2 are SGDLS and YYNGEE. The length of the CDR3 is 15 residues. The V and J ends lost 3 bases and 4 bases respectively, with 15 bases between them. CDR3 coding DNA: TGTGCCAGCAGCGCTTCCGACGGGAGTCCAGATACGCAGTATTTT. Protein product: CASSASDGSPDTQYF.

The rearrangement links TRBV5-4 to TRBJ2-1; tentatively, D is TRBD2 (6 bases). The length of the CDR3 is 17 residues. In germline, CDR1 is SGHNT, CDR2 YYREEE (reference sequence). The V end was cut by 4 bases, the J end by 4 bases, with 21 bases between. In DNA form, the CDR3 reads TGTGCCAGCAGCCCGGGGGTAGGTAGCGGAAATTACAATGAGCAGTTCTTC. This sequence encodes CASSPGVGSGNYNEQFF. Full variable domain (rest looked up from reference TRBV5-4 and TRBJ2-1): ETGVTQSPTHLIKTRGQQVTLRCSSQSGHNTVSWYQQALGQGPQFIFQYYREEENGRGNFPPRFSGLQFPNYSSELNVNALELDDSALYLCASSPGVGSGNYNEQFFGPGTRLTVL.

The chain couples TRBV12-1 to TRBJ1-4; the D call TRBD1 from the table was never checked on the DNA. TRBV12-1 is recorded as a pseudogene. The CDR3 has 14 residues. The CDR3 loop is CASSKPTGLWRLFF. DNA of the CDR3: TGTGCCAGCAGCAAGCCGACAGGGCTATGGCGGCTGTTTTTT.

The chain combines TRBV28 with TRBJ2-2, with 7 bases aligning to TRBD2. The ends lost 2 bases at V and 7 bases at J; junction bases unmatched: 7. The CDR3 consists of 15 residues. The V gene's germline CDR1 is MDHEN and CDR2 SYDVKM. CDR3 coding DNA: TGTGCCAGCAGTTTACGGACTAGTTCGAGCGGGGAGCTGTTTTTT. Encoded protein: CASSLRTSSSGELFF.

This clone appeared once. The chain joins TRBV3-1 (or the pseudogene TRBV3-2) to TRBJ1-2; tentative D call: TRBD1 (5 bases). The CDR3 extends over 13 amino acids. The germline V and J ends were trimmed by 5 bases and 8 bases, with 15 bases remaining between them. Looked up from germline, CDR1 is LGHDT and CDR2 is YNNKEL (reference sequence). The chain's CDR3 is CASSADAGRGYTF. CDR3 sequence (DNA): TGTGCCAGCAGCGCAGACGCGGGGCGCGGCTACACCTTC.

The V and J genes are TRBV19 and TRBJ1-1; tentatively, D is TRBD1 (5 bases). Per germline, CDR1 LNHDA and CDR2 SQIVND (reference sequence). V lost 4 bases and J 7 bases, leaving 13 bases between the germline ends. The CDR3 extends over 13 amino acids. Here the CDR3 reads CASSRGRNGEAFF. The CDR3 DNA reads TGTGCCAGTAGTAGGGGCAGGAATGGTGAAGCTTTCTTT. Looking up the rest from reference TRBV19 and TRBJ1-1 gives the full variable domain: DGGITQSPKYLFRKEGQNVTLSCEQNLNHDAMYWYRQDPGQGLRLIYYSQIVNDFQKGDIAEGYSVSREKKESFPLTVTSAQKNPTAFYLCASSRGRNGEAFFGQGTRLTVV.

This clone was counted between two and nine times. The chain recombines TRBV11-2 with TRBJ1-1; TRBD1 might be the D (6 bases). With 6 bases removed from V and 4 bases from J, the gap between germline ends came to 12 bases. The germline gives CDR1 SGHAT, CDR2 FQNNGV. The CDR3 contains 13 residues. CDR3 coding DNA: TGTGCCAGCAGGTATACAGGGCGCACTGAAGCTTTCTTT. This sequence encodes CASRYTGRTEAFF.